A selection of T cell receptor beta chains follows, all from one sample in a study of T cell changes during pregnancy in multiple sclerosis. Profiling relied on immunoSEQ multiplex PCR, and the TCRdb table lists in-frame clones only, not all of them. The sample has around 32,000 clones, roughly 91% seen once. Sample: CD8+ T cells from peripheral blood mononuclear cells, taken in the second trimester of pregnancy. The receptors shown here come from a female donor in good health, enrolled as a control in a pregnancy study. CDR3s include the opening cysteine and the closing phenylalanine or tryptophan. Fields, in order: clone size, D gene, V gene, J gene, CDR3 DNA, CDR3 protein. The D gene is left open where the match is weak. Size is omitted from some rows. Given values are once, few, many or a class for expanded clones.

>once|TRBD1|TRBV6-5|TRBJ2-7
TGTGCCAGCAGTTACTCTAGGACAGGGGCCTCCTACGAGCAGTACTTC
CASSYSRTGASYEQYF
>NA|NA|TRBV4-2|TRBJ2-7
TGTGCCAGCAGCCAAGGACAGGCCTACGAGCAGTACTTC
CASSQGQAYEQYF
>NA|TRBD1|TRBV19|TRBJ2-3
TGTGCCAGTAGTTACAGGGGGCTTGAGACAGATACGCAGTATTTT
CASSYRGLETDTQYF
>NA|TRBD1|TRBV11-3|TRBJ1-1
TGTGCCAGCAGCTCACTACCGACAGGGAATACTGAAGCTTTCTTT
CASSSLPTGNTEAFF
>NA|TRBD1|TRBV19|TRBJ2-7
TGTGCCAGTAGTATAGTTTGGGGGACAGGGGGCTACGAGCAGTACTTC
CASSIVWGTGGYEQYF
>NA|NA|TRBV19|TRBJ2-3
TGTGCCAGTAGTATAGCGGATACGCAGTATTTT
CASSIADTQYF
>NA|NA|TRBV7-9|TRBJ2-7
TGTGCCAGCAGCCCAGGGGTAGAGCAGTACTTC
CASSPGVEQYF
>NA|NA|TRBV5-1|TRBJ2-5
TGCGCCAGCAGCCCCCCGGGACACCGGGAGACCCAGTACTTC
CASSPPGHRETQYF
>medium-sized|NA|TRBV6-4|TRBJ2-6
TGTGCCAGCAGCGCATCTAGCGTCTCTGGGGCCAACGTCCTGACTTTC
CASSASSVSGANVLTF
>NA|TRBD2|TRBV30|TRBJ2-1
TGTGCCTGGAGTCCGGGAGCGGGGGTCCATGAGCAGTTCTTC
CAWSPGAGVHEQFF
>NA|NA|TRBV7-9|TRBJ2-7
TGTGCCAGCAGCTGGGGGGGGGACAGGTCTACCTACGAGCAGTACTTC
CASSWGGDRSTYEQYF
>NA|TRBD1|TRBV30|TRBJ1-2
TGTGCCTGGAGCGAACCCTACAGGGGTGGTGGCTACACCTTC
CAWSEPYRGGGYTF
>few|NA|TRBV7-9|TRBJ1-1
TGTGCCAGCAGCTCAGTCTCAGGAAACACTGAAGCTTTCTTT
CASSSVSGNTEAFF
>NA|NA|TRBV13|TRBJ2-5
TGTGCCAGCAGCTTTAGTCTAGGGGGAGAGACCCAGTACTTC
CASSFSLGGETQYF
>NA|TRBD1|TRBV15|TRBJ2-3
TGTGCCACCGGGGACAGGGGAACAGATACGCAGTATTTT
CATGDRGTDTQYF
>NA|NA|TRBV4-2|TRBJ1-1
TGTGCCAGCAGCCCAATGGGGGGTGAAGCTTTCTTT
CASSPMGGEAFF
>NA|NA|TRBV13|TRBJ1-1
TGTGCCAGCAGCTTAAGCGGGGCGAGCACTGAAGCTTTCTTT
CASSLSGASTEAFF
>NA|NA|TRBV4-1|TRBJ2-3
TGCGCCAGCAGCCAAGTGAGTGGGGGGGCCGCAGATACGCAGTATTTT
CASSQVSGGAADTQYF
>once|TRBD2|TRBV7-6|TRBJ2-1
TGTGCCAGCAGCCCGACGGGGGGGCCTTACAATGAGCAGTTCTTC
CASSPTGGPYNEQFF
>NA|TRBD2|TRBV9|TRBJ2-7
TGTGCCAGCAGCTTGGGACTAGCGGGGTCCTACGAGCAGTACTTC
CASSLGLAGSYEQYF